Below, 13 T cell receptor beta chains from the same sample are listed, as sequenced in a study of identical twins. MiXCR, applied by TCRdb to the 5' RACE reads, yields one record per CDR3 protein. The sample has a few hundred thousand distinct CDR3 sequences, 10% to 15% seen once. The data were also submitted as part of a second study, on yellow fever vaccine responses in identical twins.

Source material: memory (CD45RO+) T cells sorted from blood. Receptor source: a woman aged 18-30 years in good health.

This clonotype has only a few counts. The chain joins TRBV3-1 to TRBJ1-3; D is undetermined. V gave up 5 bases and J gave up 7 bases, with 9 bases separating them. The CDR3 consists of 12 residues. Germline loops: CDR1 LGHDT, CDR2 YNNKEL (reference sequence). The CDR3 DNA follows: TGTGCCAGCAGCTCTTCGAGGAACACCATATATTTT. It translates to CASSSSRNTIYF.

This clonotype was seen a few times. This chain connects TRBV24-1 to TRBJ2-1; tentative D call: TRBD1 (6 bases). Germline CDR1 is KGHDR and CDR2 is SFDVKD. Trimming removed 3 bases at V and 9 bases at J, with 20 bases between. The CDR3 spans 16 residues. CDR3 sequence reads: CATSDPDRTAIGEQFF. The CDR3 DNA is TGTGCCACCAGTGATCCCGACAGGACCGCGATCGGTGAGCAGTTCTTC.

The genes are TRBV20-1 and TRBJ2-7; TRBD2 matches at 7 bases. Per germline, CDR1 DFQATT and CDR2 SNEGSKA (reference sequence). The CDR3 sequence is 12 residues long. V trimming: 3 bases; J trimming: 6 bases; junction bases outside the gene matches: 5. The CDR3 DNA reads TGCAGTGCTAGTAGGGACTACCTCGAGCAGTACTTC. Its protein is CSASRDYLEQYF.

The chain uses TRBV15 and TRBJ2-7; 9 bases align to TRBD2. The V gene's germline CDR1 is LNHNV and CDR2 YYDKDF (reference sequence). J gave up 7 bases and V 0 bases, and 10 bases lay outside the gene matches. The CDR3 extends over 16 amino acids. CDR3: CATSRDLAGAPLEQYF. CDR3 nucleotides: TGTGCCACCAGCAGAGATTTAGCGGGAGCACCTCTGGAGCAGTACTTC. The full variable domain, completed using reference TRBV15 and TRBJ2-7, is DAMVIQNPRYQVTQFGKPVTLSCSQTLNHNVMYWYQQKSSQAPKLLFHYYDKDFNNEADTPDNFQSRRPNTSFCFLDIRSPGLGDTAMYLCATSRDLAGAPLEQYFGPGTRLTVT.

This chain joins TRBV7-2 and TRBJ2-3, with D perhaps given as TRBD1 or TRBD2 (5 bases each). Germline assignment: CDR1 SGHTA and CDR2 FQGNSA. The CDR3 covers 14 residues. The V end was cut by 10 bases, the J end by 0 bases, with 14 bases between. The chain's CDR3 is CATTGPTSTDTQYF. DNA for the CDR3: TGTGCCACAACGGGGCCGACAAGCACAGATACGCAGTATTTT.

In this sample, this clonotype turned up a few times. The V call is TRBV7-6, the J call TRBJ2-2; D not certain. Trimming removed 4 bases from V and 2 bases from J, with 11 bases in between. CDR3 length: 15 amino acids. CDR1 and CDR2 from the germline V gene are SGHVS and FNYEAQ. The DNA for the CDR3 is TGTGCCAGCAGCTCCACCGCGCCAAACACCGGGGAGCTGTTTTTT. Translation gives CASSSTAPNTGELFF. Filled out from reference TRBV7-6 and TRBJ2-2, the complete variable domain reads GAGVSQSPRYKVTKRGQDVALRCDPISGHVSLYWYRQALGQGPEFLTYFNYEAQQDKSGLPNDRFSAERPEGSISTLTIQRTEQRDSAMYRCASSSTAPNTGELFFGEGSRLTVL.

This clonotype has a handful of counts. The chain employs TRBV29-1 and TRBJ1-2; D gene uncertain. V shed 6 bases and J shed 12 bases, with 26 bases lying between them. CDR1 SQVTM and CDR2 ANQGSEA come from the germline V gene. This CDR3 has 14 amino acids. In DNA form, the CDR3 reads TGCAGCGTGACCGAGTCAGGCCGGAATGATCGAAACACCTTC. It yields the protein CSVTESGRNDRNTF.

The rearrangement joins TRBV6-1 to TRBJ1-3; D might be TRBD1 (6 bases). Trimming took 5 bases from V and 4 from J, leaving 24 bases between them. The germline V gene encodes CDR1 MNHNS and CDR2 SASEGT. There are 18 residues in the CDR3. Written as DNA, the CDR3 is TGTGCCAGCAGTCGTAAAGGCGGGGGCCGAAAGTTAGGAAACACCATATATTTT. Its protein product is CASSRKGGGRKLGNTIYF.

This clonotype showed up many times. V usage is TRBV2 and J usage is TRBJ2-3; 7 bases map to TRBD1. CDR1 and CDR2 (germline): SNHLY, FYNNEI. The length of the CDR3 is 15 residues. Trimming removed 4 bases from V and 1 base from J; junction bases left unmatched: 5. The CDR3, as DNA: TGTGCCAGCAGTGTTGACAGGGTAGGCACAGATACGCAGTATTTT. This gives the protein CASSVDRVGTDTQYF.

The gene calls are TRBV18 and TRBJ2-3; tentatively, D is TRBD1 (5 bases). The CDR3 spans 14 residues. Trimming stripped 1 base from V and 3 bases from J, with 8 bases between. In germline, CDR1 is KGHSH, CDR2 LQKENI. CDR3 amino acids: CASSPHQGTDTQYF. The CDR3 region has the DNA TGTGCCAGCTCACCACACCAGGGAACAGATACGCAGTATTTT. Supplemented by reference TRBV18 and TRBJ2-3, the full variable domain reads NAGVMQNPRHLVRRRGQEARLRCSPMKGHSHVYWYRQLPEEGLKFMVYLQKENIIDESGMPKERFSAEFPKEGPSILRIQQVVRGDSAAYFCASSPHQGTDTQYFGPGTRLTVL.

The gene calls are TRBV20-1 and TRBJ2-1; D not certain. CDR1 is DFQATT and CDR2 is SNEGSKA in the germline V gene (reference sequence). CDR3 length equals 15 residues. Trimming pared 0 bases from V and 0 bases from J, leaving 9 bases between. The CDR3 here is CSARDVSSSYNEQFF. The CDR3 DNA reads TGCAGTGCTAGAGATGTTAGTAGCTCCTACAATGAGCAGTTCTTC.

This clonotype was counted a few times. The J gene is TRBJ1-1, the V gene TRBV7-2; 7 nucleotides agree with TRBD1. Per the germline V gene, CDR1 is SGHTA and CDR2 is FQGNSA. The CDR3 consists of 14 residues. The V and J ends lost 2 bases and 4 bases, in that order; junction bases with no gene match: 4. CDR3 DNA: TGTGCCAGCAGCTTAAGTCAGGGGGGCACTGAAGCTTTCTTT. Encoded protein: CASSLSQGGTEAFF. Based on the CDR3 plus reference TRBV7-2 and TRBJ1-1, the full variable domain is GAGVSQSPSNKVTEKGKDVELRCDPISGHTALYWYRQSLGQGLEFLIYFQGNSAPDKSGLPSDRFSAERTGGSVSTLTIQRTQQEDSAVYLCASSLSQGGTEAFFGQGTRLTVV.

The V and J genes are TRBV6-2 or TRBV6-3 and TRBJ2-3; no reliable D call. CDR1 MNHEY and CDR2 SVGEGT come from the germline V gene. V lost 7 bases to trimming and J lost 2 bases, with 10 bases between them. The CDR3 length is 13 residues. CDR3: CASTALFTDTQYF. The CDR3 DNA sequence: TGTGCCAGCACCGCCTTGTTCACAGATACGCAGTATTTT.